Each of the 30 T cell receptor beta chains below was sequenced from the same sample in a study of technical replicates of blood from several donors. Method: immunoSEQ multiplex PCR; TCRdb's copy keeps in-frame clones and lacks some. Among some 80,000 clones listed, just over 90% were seen once. Sequencing was carried out using T cells isolated from PBMCs. These receptors all stem from a human donor in good health.

The chain is built from TRBV28 and TRBJ1-2; 11 bases align to TRBD1. CDR1 is MDHEN, CDR2 SYDVKM, per germline. The CDR3 is made up of 14 amino acids. V dropped 7 bases and J dropped 8; count of bases not matched to a gene: 9. The CDR3 nucleotides are TGTGCCAGCACTCCGAGGGACAGGGGGAAGGGCTACACCTTC. The encoded protein is CASTPRDRGKGYTF.

The rearrangement links TRBV7-9 to TRBJ1-2; TRBD1 matches at 9 bases. V was clipped by 1 base and J by 7 bases; unmatched bases: 4. The CDR3 consists of 14 residues. Germline loops: CDR1 SEHNR, CDR2 FQNEAQ (reference sequence). CDR3 residues: CASSLEQGARGYTF. The DNA of the CDR3 is TGTGCCAGCAGCTTAGAACAGGGGGCCCGTGGCTACACCTTC.

The gene calls are TRBV13 and TRBJ2-5; 9 bases map to TRBD1. Germline lookup yields CDR1 PRHDT and CDR2 FYEKMQ (reference sequence). This CDR3 contains 14 residues. V dropped 0 bases and J dropped 6; count of bases not matched to a gene: 2. CDR3 coding DNA: TGTGCCAGCAGCTTAGGGGACAGGGGCAAGACCCAGTACTTC. This encodes CASSLGDRGKTQYF.

V usage is TRBV6-1 and J usage is TRBJ1-1, with D maybe TRBD1 (6 bases). Between the trimmed V and J ends, which lost 11 bases and 10 bases, there was a span of 20 bases. CDR1 MNHNS and CDR2 SASEGT come from the germline V gene. The CDR3 consists of 12 residues. The CDR3 region is CAGGAVALRAFF. The CDR3 coding sequence is TGTGCCGGGGGGGCGGTGGCACTTAGAGCTTTCTTT.

The chain has TRBV14 and TRBJ1-2; D call uncertain. CDR1 SGHDN and CDR2 FVKESK come from the germline V gene. There are 13 residues in the CDR3. V lost 4 bases and J lost 5, with 11 bases in between. For the CDR3, the DNA is TGTGCCAGCAGCCGAGCCCTTTTGTATGGCTACACCTTC. This gives the protein CASSRALLYGYTF.

This CDR3 is CASSSGTSSYNEQFF. Here the CDR3 DNA reads TGTGCCAGCAGTTCCGGGACTAGCTCCTACAATGAGCAGTTCTTC. V is TRBV5-6 and J is TRBJ2-1, with 8 bases matching TRBD2. The V gene end was trimmed by 5 bases and the J gene end by 0 bases; junction bases not matched to a gene: 4. The CDR3 is 15 amino acids. CDR1 SGHDT and CDR2 YYEEEE come from the germline V gene.

The CDR3 loop reads CASSYSRGQGRDEQYF. CDR3 sequence (DNA): TGTGCCAGCAGTTACTCGAGAGGACAGGGGAGGGACGAGCAGTACTTC. The chain uses TRBV6-5 and TRBJ2-7, with 9 positions matching TRBD1. This CDR3 has 16 amino acids. Germline values: CDR1 MNHEY, CDR2 SVGAGI. V shed 0 bases, J shed 5 bases, and the junction held 8 bases outside the gene matches.

The chain recombines TRBV4-2 with TRBJ2-7; 7 positions match TRBD1. CDR1 and CDR2 (germline): LGHNA, YNFKEQ. The CDR3 has 15 amino acids. V gave up 2 bases and J gave up 2 bases; unmatched junction bases: 6. CDR3 nucleotides: TGTGCCAGCAGCCAATCCGGGACAGAAGCCTACGAGCAGTACTTC. It yields the protein CASSQSGTEAYEQYF.

The rearrangement links TRBV6-5 to TRBJ2-5, with TRBD2 matching over 8 bases. V was clipped by 2 bases and J by 7 bases; unmatched bases: 9. Germline V gene data show CDR1 as MNHEY and CDR2 as SVGAGI. The CDR3 is 15 amino acids. CDR3 nucleotide sequence: TGTGCCAGCAGTTACACGGGGGGGCCGGGCGTGACCCAGTACTTC. Protein: CASSYTGGPGVTQYF.

The chain joins TRBV7-9 to TRBJ2-1; 12 nucleotides agree with TRBD2. Per the germline V gene, CDR1 is SEHNR and CDR2 is FQNEAQ (reference sequence). V lost 5 bases and J lost 4; bases outside the gene matches: 9. The CDR3 is 17 amino acids. The DNA of the CDR3 is TGTGCCAGCAGCCTGACTAGCGGGGGAACCATATACAATGAGCAGTTCTTC. Residues: CASSLTSGGTIYNEQFF. Full variable domain (rest looked up from reference TRBV7-9 and TRBJ2-1): DTGVSQNPRHKITKRGQNVTFRCDPISEHNRLYWYRQTLGQGPEFLTYFQNEAQLEKSRLLSDRFSAERPKGSFSTLEIQRTEQGDSAMYLCASSLTSGGTIYNEQFFGPGTRLTVL.

The V call is TRBV2, the J call TRBJ2-7, with D perhaps TRBD1 (6 bases). The CDR3 consists of 14 residues. Deletions cut 4 bases from V and 0 bases from J, with 10 bases between. The germline CDR1 and CDR2 sequences are SNHLY and FYNNEI. The CDR3, as DNA: TGTGCCAGCAGTGTACGGACAGTCTCCTACGAGCAGTACTTC. Protein product: CASSVRTVSYEQYF.

This clone occurred once. The gene calls are TRBV18 and TRBJ2-7; TRBD1 agrees at 9 bases. V was clipped by 3 bases and J by 2 bases; unmatched bases: 2. CDR3 length: 14 amino acids. In germline, CDR1 is KGHSH, CDR2 LQKENI. The CDR3 DNA reads as TGTGCCAGCTCACCGACAGGGGGTCCCTACGAGCAGTACTTC. It yields the protein CASSPTGGPYEQYF.

V usage is TRBV27 and J usage is TRBJ1-5; possible D gene TRBD1, 5 bases. V lost 2 bases, J lost 2 bases, and 10 bases lay in between. This CDR3 comprises 15 residues. From germline, CDR1 is MNHEY and CDR2 SMNVEV (reference sequence). The DNA for the CDR3 is TGTGCCAGCAGTTTAGTGGGACTCGGCAATCAGCCCCAGCATTTT. Amino acids: CASSLVGLGNQPQHF.

The V gene is TRBV29-1, the J gene TRBJ2-7, with D possibly being TRBD1 (5 bases). Germline V gene data show CDR1 as SQVTM and CDR2 as ANQGSEA. This CDR3 has 13 residues. V was clipped by 3 bases and J by 2 bases, with 11 bases between them. CDR3 loop: CSVDEKGTYEQYF. CDR3 sequence (DNA): TGCAGCGTTGATGAGAAGGGGACCTACGAGCAGTACTTC.

CDR3 bases: TGTGCCAGCAGCGTTTTAGCGGGGACGGGAGAGACCCAGTACTTC. It codes for CASSVLAGTGETQYF. This rearrangement joins TRBV9 to TRBJ2-5, with 8 nucleotides matching TRBD2. CDR3 size: 15 residues. Germline V gene data show CDR1 as SGDLS and CDR2 as YYNGEE. Trimming took 2 bases from V and 4 from J; bases not matched to a gene: 7.

For this clone: A junction boundary mismatches the germline segment, possibly from a read error. This chain links TRBV5-1 with TRBJ2-1; TRBD2 matches 10 bases. This CDR3 region has 15 residues. Looked up from germline, CDR1 is SGHRS and CDR2 is YFSETQ. Here the CDR3 DNA reads TGCGCCAGCAGTTTGGGGACTAGCGACCACAATGAGCAGTTCTTC. This translates into CASSLGTSDHNEQFF.

The chain couples TRBV7-6 to TRBJ1-1; D gene unclear. V was pared by 1 base and J by 6 bases, with 6 bases between. Germline V gives CDR1 SGHVS, CDR2 FNYEAQ. CDR3 length: 12 amino acids. CDR3 DNA: TGTGCCAGCAGCTTAGACTACTCTGAAGCTTTCTTT. Amino acid sequence: CASSLDYSEAFF. Looking up the rest from reference TRBV7-6 and TRBJ1-1 gives the full variable domain: GAGVSQSPRYKVTKRGQDVALRCDPISGHVSLYWYRQALGQGPEFLTYFNYEAQQDKSGLPNDRFSAERPEGSISTLTIQRTEQRDSAMYRCASSLDYSEAFFGQGTRLTVV.

V gene TRBV5-1 combines with J gene TRBJ1-2; the D is unclear. Germline V gives CDR1 SGHRS, CDR2 YFSETQ. V was shortened by 5 bases and J by 0 bases, with 8 bases between the two germline ends. The CDR3 has 13 residues. The CDR3 reads CASRATANYGYTF. As DNA, the CDR3 is TGCGCCAGCAGGGCCACCGCTAACTATGGCTACACCTTC.

The J gene is TRBJ2-3, the V gene TRBV25-1, with TRBD2 matching over 7 bases. Unmatched junction bases numbered 11, after V lost 8 bases and J lost 3 bases. The CDR3 extends over 15 amino acids. Germline V gene lookup returns CDR1 MGHDK and CDR2 SYGVNS. The CDR3 region has the DNA TGTGCCAGCGGCGGGAGCTCCTTTACAACAGATACGCAGTATTTT. This codes for CASGGSSFTTDTQYF.

The chain links TRBV14 to TRBJ2-5, with 10 bases that match TRBD2. Germline V lookup: CDR1 SGHDN, CDR2 FVKESK. The CDR3 runs 17 residues. With 0 bases clipped from V and 5 bases from J, the junction kept 9 bases outside the gene matches. The CDR3 reads CASSQDPSGSLSETQYF. The CDR3 DNA sequence: TGTGCCAGCAGCCAAGATCCTAGCGGGAGTCTCAGTGAGACCCAGTACTTC.

The CDR3 sequence: CASSPGVRDTQYF. CDR3 DNA sequence: TGTGCCAGCAGCCCGGGGGTTAGAGATACGCAGTATTTT. V usage is TRBV9 and J usage is TRBJ2-3, with D perhaps matching TRBD2 (6 bases). Germline V gene lookup returns CDR1 SGDLS and CDR2 YYNGEE. CDR3 length: 13 residues. The V end was cut by 4 bases, the J end by 5 bases, with 11 bases between.

The chain carries TRBV2 and TRBJ2-7; the match to TRBD1 covers 7 bases. After removal of 6 bases from V and 2 bases from J, the junction contained 10 bases not matched to a gene. Germline V CDR1 and CDR2: SNHLY, FYNNEI. The CDR3 runs 15 residues. The CDR3 region has the DNA TGTGCCAGCAGCCCACCCGGGACAGCTACCTACGAGCAGTACTTC. Translation: CASSPPGTATYEQYF.

This sequence joins TRBV7-9 and TRBJ2-5, with 7 bases fitting TRBD1. Germline CDR1 is SEHNR and CDR2 is FQNEAQ (reference sequence). With 6 bases clipped from V and 4 bases from J, the junction kept 5 bases outside the gene matches. The CDR3 loop spans 13 amino acids. The CDR3 region has the DNA TGTGCCAGCAGTTCGACAGGGTCAGAGACCCAGTACTTC. It yields the protein CASSSTGSETQYF.

The J gene is TRBJ2-7, the V gene TRBV5-1, with 8 bases aligning to TRBD2. Trimming took 0 bases from V and 1 from J; bases not matched to a gene: 6. The CDR3 covers 16 residues. Germline V lookup: CDR1 SGHRS, CDR2 YFSETQ. CDR3 protein: CASSLARSGSSYEQYF. The DNA of the CDR3 is TGCGCCAGCAGCTTGGCGAGGAGCGGGAGTTCCTACGAGCAGTACTTC.

This clone appeared a few times. This chain links TRBV9 with TRBJ1-1, with D perhaps TRBD1 (6 bases). Germline-derived CDR1 and CDR2 are SGDLS and YYNGEE. Trimming took off 2 bases at V and 9 bases at J, with 14 bases between the two ends. The CDR3 has 13 residues. The CDR3 bases are TGTGCCAGCAGCGTTGACAGGTCCTCTAAAGCTTTCTTT. It codes for CASSVDRSSKAFF. Full variable domain (outside the CDR3, taken from reference TRBV9 and TRBJ1-1): DSGVTQTPKHLITATGQRVTLRCSPRSGDLSVYWYQQSLDQGLQFLIQYYNGEERAKGNILERFSAQQFPDLHSELNLSSLELGDSALYFCASSVDRSSKAFFGQGTRLTVV.

J is TRBJ2-1 and V is TRBV6-5, with D possibly matching TRBD1 (6 bases). The CDR3 is made up of 14 amino acids. V gave up 4 bases and J gave up 2 bases, with 9 bases separating them. Germline V lookup: CDR1 MNHEY, CDR2 SVGAGI. For the CDR3, the DNA is TGTGCCAGCAGTTTCGAGGGGGCCTACAATGAGCAGTTCTTC. Its translation: CASSFEGAYNEQFF.

The chain combines TRBV30 with TRBJ2-7, with D perhaps TRBD2 (6 bases). Trimming removed 0 bases at V and 3 bases at J, with 9 bases between. Germline-derived CDR1 and CDR2 are GTSNPN and SVGIG (reference sequence). This CDR3 comprises 13 residues. The CDR3 protein is CAWSVAGLYEQYF. The CDR3 nucleotides are TGTGCCTGGAGTGTCGCGGGACTCTACGAGCAGTACTTC.

J is TRBJ2-1 and V is TRBV5-4; 11 bases agree with TRBD2. The V segment lost 3 bases and the J segment 5 bases; nucleotides outside the gene matches: 10. The germline CDR1 and CDR2 sequences are SGHNT and YYREEE (reference sequence). The CDR3 has 17 residues. CDR3 DNA: TGTGCCAGCAGCTCCCACTCTAGCGGGAGGTTGGACAATGAGCAGTTCTTC. Protein product: CASSSHSSGRLDNEQFF.

This chain uses TRBV27 with TRBJ1-1, with D possibly TRBD1 on 5 matching bases. The ends were cut back, 1 base at V and 3 bases at J, with 6 bases in the middle. The CDR3 contains 13 residues. Germline V gene lookup returns CDR1 MNHEY and CDR2 SMNVEV (reference sequence). The CDR3 nucleotides are TGTGCCAGCAGTTTATGGGGCCACACTGAAGCTTTCTTT. Amino acid sequence: CASSLWGHTEAFF.

V is TRBV7-2 and J is TRBJ2-1, with 8 bases identical to TRBD2. The CDR3 runs 15 residues. From germline, CDR1 is SGHTA and CDR2 FQGNSA. Germline trimming cut 5 bases from V and 12 bases from J; bases unmatched to any gene: 15. CDR3 DNA: TGTGCCAGCAGCGCCGGGCGGGAGGTTCCCCGGATGCAGTTCTTC. Amino acids: CASSAGREVPRMQFF.